This entry describes one T cell receptor (beta chain). As yet, its antigen is unknown. The sample originates from a study of T cells in Graves' hyperthyroidism and ophthalmopathy. The study's findings and limits: Classification by a 13 V-J model distinguished ophthalmopathy from stable hyperthyroidism. Model predictions of ophthalmopathy came a median approximately 6 months before onset. Blood also showed most of the thyroid clonotypes that were expanded above 0.001.

CDR1 and CDR2 (germline): SGHRS, YFSETQ. The CDR3 has 16 residues. V lost 0 bases, J lost 0 bases, and 7 bases lay in between. TCR beta CDR3 region amplification was performed from RNA transcripts. When the TCR CDR3 underwent first-round RT-PCR, the HTBI primer set was used. MiXCR was run by TCRdb on the multiplex PCR reads, yielding one entry per CDR3 protein. The profile shows 450,000 to 700,000 distinct CDR3 sequences, 40% to 55% of them singletons. Sample: peripheral blood or thyroid tissue (not recorded which). This TCR came from an adult woman with Graves' disease, either hyperthyroidism or ophthalmopathy (not recorded which). The chain links TRBV5-1 to TRBJ1-6, with unresolved D. The CDR3 sequence is CASSLALSSYNSPLHF. Written as DNA, the CDR3 is TGCGCCAGCAGCTTGGCCCTGAGCTCCTATAATTCACCCCTCCACTTT.